This TCR beta chain was profiled in a study of blood T cell repertoires in COVID-19. Study context: The United States, Italy and Spain provided the acute and convalescent COVID-19 samples. T cells, B-cell-depleted T cells, or PBMCs provided the cDNA or gDNA that served as material.

The CDR3 has 18 amino acids. V gave up 5 bases and J gave up 0 bases; unmatched junction bases: 8. Germline CDR1 SGHNT, CDR2 YYREEE (reference sequence). Generated by immunoSEQ multiplex PCR, the TCRdb table keeps only in-frame clones and is missing some. The sample consists of 90,000 or so clones, around 72% of them appearing once. Material: peripheral blood. This sequence joins TRBV5-4 and TRBJ2-6; TRBD1 matches 10 bases. This TCR came from an older woman in a cohort sampled during active or convalescent COVID-19. DNA for the CDR3: TGTGCCAGCAGGCCCTCGGACAGGGGGACCTCTGGGGCCAACGTCCTGACTTTC. Translated: CASRPSDRGTSGANVLTF.